Described below is a single T cell receptor beta chain sequence and its context. Its recognized antigen is unknown. The input lacks base qualities; no much larger clone sits a single base away. The sample's treatment or condition label, decoded: roughly 20 received Ad26.COV2.S at low or high dose, single or two shots; several received placebo; per-sample allocation not given. For vaccine and placebo recipients, repertoires were sequenced using samples collected on day 63 after the first injection. Cohort 1b enrolled 25 to 30 adults aged 18-55 years at a single site in Boston, USA, between 29 July and 7 August 2020. Ad26.COV2.S was a replication-incompetent adenovirus type 26 vector that expressed a prefusion-stabilized SARS-CoV-2 spike protein derived from the original Wuhan strain. TCRbeta CDR3 regions were sequenced with the immunoSEQ Assay. After extraction, genomic DNA underwent amplification by bias-controlled multiplex PCR, followed by high-throughput sequencing. Turning to the authors' computational methods: To quantify the absolute abundance of every unique TCRbeta CDR3 region, sequences were collapsed and filtered. T cell fraction was estimated by normalizing TCRbeta template counts to usable DNA, which was measured by amplifying reference genes present in all nucleated cells. Repertoire TCRs were annotated as SARS-CoV-2-specific by exact matching of V gene, CDR3 amino acid sequence and J gene to a known reactive TCR set. The reference SARS-CoV-2 TCR set came from MIRA and was filtered for enrichment in COVID-19-positive ImmuneCODE repertoires, removing public or cross-reactive TCRs. Using the MIRA antigens, annotated TCRs were further analysed by specific ORF or by position within an ORF. Breadth was defined as annotated unique rearrangements over total unique productive rearrangements; depth was the summed frequency of those rearrangements. Two-sided Wilcoxon rank-sum tests were used to compare TCR breadth between groups. TCRdb mirrors the immuneACCESS table, restricted to in-frame sequences. Some clones are absent from its copies; in checked studies, under half trace to an unresolved V gene, and the reason for the others is unknown. The DNA was the basis for D and trimming; V, J and clone size are from that table. The sample table records a few hundred thousand clones; about 83% of these occur just once. The biggest ten clones account for about 7.4% of the sample.

The data were obtained in a study of Ad26.COV2.S vaccination and SARS-CoV-2 variants (dated by TCRdb to the early 2020s). Background for the entire study: Donors in the vaccine arm were drawn from COV1001, a multicentre, randomized, double-blind, placebo-controlled phase I-IIa trial testing Ad26.COV2.S in healthy adults. Participants in the trial were split at random into five groups of five each, receiving low-dose or high-dose Ad26.COV2.S once or twice, or else placebo on both occasions. Ad26.COV2.S was administered intramuscularly at 5 x 10^10 or 1 x 10^11 viral particles, either as a single shot or as two shots given 56 days apart. The specificity and breadth of SARS-CoV-2-reactive T cell receptors after Ad26.COV2.S vaccination were assessed by TCRbeta repertoire sequencing. Investigators remained blinded to trial group allocation during experiments and outcome assessment. The TCR-sequenced set comprised about 32 samples: roughly 19 Ad26.COV2.S vaccine recipients, 5 placebo recipients and 8 SARS-CoV-2 convalescent individuals. The research as a whole found: After vaccination, spike-specific CD8+ and CD4+ T cell responses were reported to show substantial breadth. The study lacked the statistical power to compare responses across vaccine doses or regimens. Ad26.COV2.S recipients had higher spike-specific TCR breadth than placebo recipients (P = 0.0014). The authors noted that the TCR breadth and depth analyses may have underestimated total T cell responses. Comparable non-spike TCR breadth was observed between vaccine and placebo recipients, consistent with only spike being contained in the vaccine.

Including cysteine and phenylalanine, the CDR3 has 20 amino acids. Only the CDR3 DNA stays, 60 bases, in frame from base 1. Trimming leaves V shorter by 1 base and J shorter by 3 bases, with the junction holding 21 bases beyond the gene matches. CDR1 SGHDN and CDR2 FVKESK were looked up in the germline V gene. The specimen comprised peripheral blood, sampled in a trial of Ad26.COV2.S vaccine versus placebo. This sequence uses TRBV14 and TRBJ2-7, with 7 middle bases fitting TRBD2. The source is a person aged 18 to 65 who received the Ad26.COV2.S COVID-19 vaccine or a placebo. For the CDR3, the sequence is CASSQVWGGTWRQGNYEQYF. The nucleotide sequence reads as follows: TGTGCCAGCAGCCAAGTATGGGGGGGAACATGGCGTCAAGGGAACTACGAGCAGTACTTC.